These T cell receptor beta chains were read from a single sample in a study of T cell repertoires and HLA-DP antigens. These TCRs are of unknown antigen specificity. Data came from immunoSEQ multiplex PCR; TCRdb stores just in-frame clones and leaves some out. In the table there are 90,000 to 130,000 clones, 80% to 95% of which are singletons. The sample was CD4+ T cells from PBMCs. Receptor source: a woman younger than 30 in good health and CMV-seronegative. CDR3s include the opening cysteine and the closing phenylalanine or tryptophan. D genes are given only for firm matches. Some rows have no size entry. The others give once, few or many, or a class for an expanded clone.

size	V	J	D	DNA	CDR3
NA	TRBV7-9	TRBJ2-1	TRBD2	TGTGCCAGCACCCAACCGGGCGTGCGGGGGGGCCCGGATGAGCAGTTCTTC	CASTQPGVRGGPDEQFF
NA	TRBV5-1	TRBJ2-3	TRBD2	TGCGCCAGCAGCTCGGCGGGAGGTACAGATACGCAGTATTTT	CASSSAGGTDTQYF
NA	TRBV19	TRBJ1-5	NA	TGTGCCAGTAGTATCGGGCTAGCCCAGCCCCAGCATTTT	CASSIGLAQPQHF
NA	TRBV5-1	TRBJ1-2	NA	TGCGCCAGCCAGACGACGGCAGGGCTGAACTATGGCTACACCTTC	CASQTTAGLNYGYTF
NA	TRBV7-9	TRBJ2-2	NA	TGTGCCAGCAGCCCAGTCAGGGCGAACACCGGGGAGCTGTTTTTT	CASSPVRANTGELFF
few	TRBV19	TRBJ1-5	NA	TGTGCCAGTAGTATAGGGGCGCATAGCAATCAGCCCCAGCATTTT	CASSIGAHSNQPQHF
NA	TRBV15	TRBJ2-3	TRBD2	TGTGCCACCAGCAGCCGTTTTAGCGGGGGCACAGATACGCAGTATTTT	CATSSRFSGGTDTQYF
NA	TRBV2	TRBJ2-3	NA	TGTGCCACCACGGGGGGCCCCACAGATACGCAGTATTTT	CATTGGPTDTQYF
NA	TRBV28	TRBJ1-1	NA	TGTGCCAGCAGTTACAGGAGCGAAGCTTTCTTT	CASSYRSEAFF
once	TRBV11-2	TRBJ2-7	NA	TGTGCCAGCAGCTTAGCCCTCCCTCAGGGGTTTTTGAATTACTTC	CASSLALPQGFLNYF
NA	TRBV2	TRBJ1-1	NA	TGTGCCAGCAGGTGGGGGACGGAGAACACTGAAGCTTTCTTT	CASRWGTENTEAFF
NA	TRBV30	TRBJ1-5	NA	TGTGCCTGGACCCCTGCGGGGAGGGGAAGTAATCAGCCCCAGCATTTT	CAWTPAGRGSNQPQHF
NA	TRBV5-1	TRBJ1-1	NA	TGCGCCAGCAGCTTGAGCCCAACAGGTTTGAACACTGAAGCTTTCTTT	CASSLSPTGLNTEAFF
NA	TRBV4-3	TRBJ1-4	NA	TGCGCCAGCAGCCAAGATCTTCCCCGGGGGGTGGATGAAAAACTGTTTTTT	CASSQDLPRGVDEKLFF
NA	TRBV11-2	TRBJ1-1	TRBD1	TGTGCCAGCAGCTTAGGAGGGGGCTGGGAGAGGACTGAAGCTTTCTTT	CASSLGGGWERTEAFF
NA	TRBV6-1	TRBJ1-2	NA	TGTGCCAGCAGTGAAAGGGTAGGCGCCTACCATGGCTACACCTTC	CASSERVGAYHGYTF
NA	TRBV27	TRBJ2-1	NA	TGTGCCAGCAGGAGCGGGACACTTTACAATGAGCAGTTCTTC	CASRSGTLYNEQFF
NA	TRBV19	TRBJ1-1	NA	TGTGCCAGTAGTACCACGTCCGGGAACACTGAAGCTTTCTTT	CASSTTSGNTEAFF
NA	TRBV7-9	TRBJ2-6	NA	TGTGCCAGCAGCTGGCAAGGCTCTGGGGCCAACGTCCTGACTTTC	CASSWQGSGANVLTF
once	TRBV5-1	TRBJ2-1	NA	TGCGCCAGCAGCTATGGGACCGGGGTTATCAATGAGCAGTTCTTC	CASSYGTGVINEQFF
once	TRBV10-2	TRBJ2-5	NA	TGCGCCAGCAGTGAACCCGGGGGCTCTTACGAGACCCAGTACTTC	CASSEPGGSYETQYF
NA	TRBV5-1	TRBJ2-1	NA	TGCGCCAGCAGCCCGGACGTAGGGGCTGGAAATGAGCAGTTCTTC	CASSPDVGAGNEQFF
once	TRBV7-2	TRBJ2-5	TRBD1	TGTGCCAGCAGCAAGGGGACAGAAGAGACCCAGTACTTC	CASSKGTEETQYF
NA	TRBV28	TRBJ2-3	NA	TGTGCCAGCAGTCTCACGACAGATACGCAGTATTTT	CASSLTTDTQYF
NA	TRBV2	TRBJ2-7	NA	TGTGCCAGCAGCGTCGAGGACGGCTCAAGGAACGAGCAGTACTTC	CASSVEDGSRNEQYF
NA	TRBV19	TRBJ1-5	TRBD1	TGTGCCAGCCTAAGGACAGGGCAGAATCAGCCCCAGCATTTT	CASLRTGQNQPQHF
NA	TRBV4-3	TRBJ2-4	TRBD1	TGCGCCAGCAGCCAAGTGGTGTCAGGGGGCGCATACGGAAACATTCAGTACTTC	CASSQVVSGGAYGNIQYF
NA	TRBV6-5	TRBJ1-2	TRBD1	TGTGCCAGCAGATTACAGGGGGCGGGGAGTGGCTACACCTTC	CASRLQGAGSGYTF
NA	TRBV30	TRBJ2-7	NA	TGTGCCACGGTCGGACAGTTCTACGAGCAGTACTTC	CATVGQFYEQYF
NA	TRBV5-1	TRBJ1-6	TRBD1	TGCGCCAGCAGCTCCCTTAATCCGGGACAGACCAGCAATTCACCCCTCCACTTT	CASSSLNPGQTSNSPLHF
NA	TRBV20-1	TRBJ2-3	NA	TGCAGTGCAAGGAACACAGATACGCAGTATTTT	CSARNTDTQYF
NA	TRBV19	TRBJ1-5	NA	TGTGCCAGTAGTTTCGGACAGCGGGGACAGCCCCAGCATTTT	CASSFGQRGQPQHF
NA	TRBV5-6	TRBJ1-2	TRBD1	TGTGCCAGCAGTTGGGGACAGAACTATGGCTACACCTTC	CASSWGQNYGYTF
NA	TRBV28	TRBJ1-6	NA	TGTGCCAGCAGACCTCCCGGGACTAGCAATTCACCCCTCCACTTT	CASRPPGTSNSPLHF
few	TRBV5-6	TRBJ2-3	NA	TGTGCCAGCAGCTTGTGGGGCACAGATACGCAGTATTTT	CASSLWGTDTQYF
NA	TRBV7-2	TRBJ1-6	NA	TGTGCCAGCAGCTTTAGGGGATCTGCCCCCTCCTATAATTCACCCCTCCACTTT	CASSFRGSAPSYNSPLHF
once	TRBV28	TRBJ2-6	NA	TGTGCCAGCAGTACGGGAGCCCAACTCTCTGGGGCCAACGTCCTGACTTTC	CASSTGAQLSGANVLTF
NA	TRBV28	TRBJ2-3	TRBD2	TGTGCCAGCAGTCCCCACCCCGGGACTAGCGGGAGTGTCGGTCGAGCAGATACGCAGTATTTT	CASSPHPGTSGSVGRADTQYF
NA	TRBV30	TRBJ1-2	NA	TGTGCCTGGAGAAGGGAGAGTAACTATGGCTACACCTTC	CAWRRESNYGYTF
NA	TRBV30	TRBJ1-5	NA	TGTGCCTGGACCACTTCTAGCAATCAGCCCCAGCATTTT	CAWTTSSNQPQHF
NA	TRBV6-5	TRBJ1-4	NA	TGTGCCAGCAGTTACTCCTCAGACGGTACTAACCAAAAACTGTTTTTT	CASSYSSDGTNQKLFF
NA	TRBV7-7	TRBJ2-2	NA	TGTGCTAGCAGCTTAGCAGGGGTCACCGGGGAGCTGTTTTTT	CASSLAGVTGELFF
NA	TRBV19	TRBJ1-2	NA	TGTGCCAGCTCCCTGGGGCGGATTAACTATGGCTACACCTTC	CASSLGRINYGYTF
NA	TRBV7-9	TRBJ2-7	TRBD1	TGTGCCAGCAGCGCCGGACAGGGGCGGTACTCCTACGAGCAGTACTTC	CASSAGQGRYSYEQYF
NA	TRBV2	TRBJ2-2	NA	TGTGCCAGCAGTAATTCACCGAACACCGGGGAGCTGTTTTTT	CASSNSPNTGELFF
NA	TRBV5-1	TRBJ1-5	NA	TGCGCCAGCAGCTTGGGGATTGGGAATAGCAATCAGCCCCAGCATTTT	CASSLGIGNSNQPQHF
NA	TRBV28	TRBJ2-7	TRBD2	TGTGCCAGCAGTTCCTTTGAGCGGGGGAACTACGAGCAGTACTTC	CASSSFERGNYEQYF
NA	TRBV2	TRBJ1-2	TRBD1	TGTGCCAGCAGCGACCGGGACAGAGCTAACTATGGCTACACCTTC	CASSDRDRANYGYTF
NA	TRBV7-9	TRBJ2-3	NA	TGTGCCAGCAGCCCCGGGACTTTCGTCACAGATACGCAGTATTTT	CASSPGTFVTDTQYF
NA	TRBV6-6	TRBJ1-4	NA	TGTGCCAGCAGTCGCAGCAGGGGAGTAAGTGAAAAACTGTTTTTT	CASSRSRGVSEKLFF
NA	TRBV6-1	TRBJ1-5	NA	TGTGCCAGCAGTCCTAATGGAGGCCCCCAGCATTTT	CASSPNGGPQHF
NA	TRBV7-9	TRBJ1-2	NA	TGTGCCAGCAGCCGACATGGTGGACAAAATGGCTACACCTTC	CASSRHGGQNGYTF
NA	TRBV5-4	TRBJ2-3	NA	TGTGCCAGCAGCTCTTCTCTAGCAAGGACAGATACGCAGTATTTT	CASSSSLARTDTQYF